The rows below give T cell receptor beta chains drawn from one sample of a study of T cells in Graves' hyperthyroidism and ophthalmopathy. TCRdb fed the multiplex PCR reads into MiXCR, producing one record per CDR3 protein. The sample has over 300,000 distinct CDR3 sequences, roughly 13% seen once. The sample consisted of blood. These receptors were obtained from a woman aged 40 to 49 with Graves' ophthalmopathy. CDR3s include the opening cysteine and the closing phenylalanine or tryptophan. The D gene is left open where the match is weak. Clone size is shown for a subset of rows, as once, few, many or a class of expanded clone.

cdr3_aa cdr3_nt clone_size j_call cdr3_length v_call d_call
CASSIFAEYTQYF TGTGCCAGTAGTATTTTTGCCGAATATACGCAGTATTTT - TRBJ2-3 13 TRBV19 -
CASSPKWGLGYTF TGTGCCAGCAGCCCCAAGTGGGGGTTGGGCTACACCTTC - TRBJ1-2 13 TRBV12-3/TRBV12-4 -
CASSNPPSEGLRGETQYF TGTGCCAGTAGTAATCCCCCGTCTGAGGGTTTGCGGGGAGAGACCCAGTACTTC - TRBJ2-5 18 TRBV19 -
CASSLEGGGSYQETQYF TGTGCCAGCAGCTTAGAGGGGGGGGGATCCTACCAAGAGACCCAGTACTTC many TRBJ2-5 17 TRBV11-2 TRBD2
CASSFLGGVYNEQFF TGTGCCAGCAGTTTCCTCGGTGGAGTTTACAATGAGCAGTTCTTC few TRBJ2-1 15 TRBV12-3/TRBV12-4 -
CASSFVSGGLYEQYF TGTGCCAGCAGCTTCGTAAGCGGGGGACTTTACGAGCAGTACTTC - TRBJ2-7 15 TRBV3-1 TRBD2
CATSYLAGGTDTQYF TGTGCCACCTCATACCTAGCGGGAGGCACAGATACGCAGTATTTT many TRBJ2-3 15 TRBV6-2/TRBV6-3 TRBD2
CASSNLAGVHEQYF TGTGCCAGCAGTAACCTAGCGGGAGTTCACGAGCAGTACTTC many TRBJ2-7 14 TRBV28 TRBD2
CASSKEGPGTALAGELFF TGTGCCAGCAGCAAAGAGGGACCCGGGACAGCTCTGGCCGGGGAGCTGTTTTTT many TRBJ2-2 18 TRBV27 TRBD1
CASSSAGRRGASYNEQFF TGTGCCAGCAGCTCCGCCGGGCGTCGGGGAGCTTCCTACAATGAGCAGTTCTTC many TRBJ2-1 18 TRBV13 -
CAWRGGNEQFF TGTGCCTGGAGAGGGGGCAATGAGCAGTTCTTC many TRBJ2-1 11 TRBV30 -
CATSRPGTGVYQPQHF TGTGCCACCAGCAGACCCGGGACAGGGGTTTATCAGCCCCAGCATTTT many TRBJ1-5 16 TRBV15 TRBD1
CASSLAGRVDSPLHF TGTGCCAGCAGCTTAGCAGGCAGGGTGGATTCACCCCTCCACTTT many TRBJ1-6 15 TRBV7-2 -
CASSQRGQGEGTQYF TGTGCCAGCAGCCAAAGGGGACAGGGGGAGGGTACGCAGTATTTT many TRBJ2-3 15 TRBV3-1 TRBD1
CASRRTSQGALGGNTIYF TGTGCCAGCAGGCGAACCTCCCAGGGGGCCTTGGGTGGAAACACCATATATTTT - TRBJ1-3 18 TRBV6-2/TRBV6-3 TRBD1
CASSSRDGDEQYF TGTGCCAGCAGTTCCAGGGATGGAGACGAGCAGTACTTC - TRBJ2-7 13 TRBV28 -
CASSVGTGFSYEQYF TGTGCCAGCAGCGTCGGGACAGGCTTCTCCTACGAGCAGTACTTC - TRBJ2-7 15 TRBV5-4 TRBD1
CASRDKSSGWGQPQHF TGTGCCAGCAGGGATAAGTCTTCGGGGTGGGGCCAGCCCCAGCATTTT many TRBJ1-5 16 TRBV6-1 -
CAISESYNEQFF TGTGCCATCAGTGAGAGTTACAATGAGCAGTTCTTC - TRBJ2-1 12 TRBV10-3 -
CASSPHLTGLGEAFF TGTGCCAGCAGTCCTCACCTGACAGGACTTGGTGAAGCTTTCTTT many TRBJ1-1 15 TRBV12-3/TRBV12-4 -
CASSQTGGQPKHF TGTGCCAGCAGCCAGACAGGGGGTCAGCCCAAGCATTTT - TRBJ1-5 13 TRBV3-1 TRBD1
CASSLQVGKGYEQFF TGTGCCAGCAGCTTACAGGTCGGGAAAGGGTATGAGCAGTTCTTC many TRBJ2-1 15 TRBV11-2 -
CASSRASEQYF TGTGCCAGCTCACGAGCGTCGGAACAGTACTTC - TRBJ2-7 11 TRBV18 -
CATSVRGLAGPETQYF TGTGCCACCAGTGTGCGGGGACTAGCGGGACCAGAGACCCAGTACTTC many TRBJ2-5 16 TRBV15 TRBD2
CSARKPGLAGRREDEQYF TGCAGTGCTAGAAAACCGGGACTAGCGGGACGTAGGGAGGACGAGCAGTACTTC many TRBJ2-7 18 TRBV20-1 TRBD2
CATSGLVPGELFF TGTGCCACCTCCGGTCTGGTTCCCGGGGAGCTGTTTTTT many TRBJ2-2 13 TRBV27 -
CASSLEGSPGEPQHF TGTGCCAGCAGCTTAGAGGGCAGCCCAGGTGAGCCCCAGCATTTT - TRBJ1-5 15 TRBV7-9 -
CASSVGLATYEQYF TGTGCCAGTAGTGTAGGACTAGCGACCTACGAGCAGTACTTC many TRBJ2-7 14 TRBV19 TRBD2
CASSQDLAEETQYF TGTGCCAGCAGCCAAGATCTAGCGGAAGAGACCCAGTACTTC many TRBJ2-5 14 TRBV14 TRBD2
CASSLGAAGELFF TGCGCCAGCAGCTTGGGGGCGGCCGGGGAGCTGTTTTTT - TRBJ2-2 13 TRBV5-1 -
CASSYKARGALGEQFF TGTGCCAGCAGCTACAAAGCCCGGGGGGCACTGGGTGAGCAGTTCTTC many TRBJ2-1 16 TRBV7-8 -
CASSAGIAASTDTQYF TGTGCCAGCTCAGCAGGGATAGCGGCTAGCACAGATACGCAGTATTTT many TRBJ2-3 16 TRBV6-1 -
CASREGGRAAGELFF TGCGCCAGCAGGGAAGGCGGGAGGGCCGCCGGGGAGCTGTTTTTT once TRBJ2-2 15 TRBV10-2 TRBD2
CASSFGVFPYNEQFF TGTGCCAGCAGTTTCGGGGTGTTCCCCTACAATGAGCAGTTCTTC many TRBJ2-1 15 TRBV12-3/TRBV12-4 -
CAISPPAGTGSGEQYF TGTGCCATCAGCCCACCCGCAGGGACAGGGTCGGGCGAGCAGTACTTC many TRBJ2-7 16 TRBV10-3 TRBD1
CASSLKQGGGYTF TGTGCCAGCAGCTTAAAACAGGGTGGTGGCTACACCTTC few TRBJ1-2 13 TRBV7-6 -
CAGSLRRLDNEQFF TGTGCCGGCAGCCTCCGGAGGTTGGACAATGAGCAGTTCTTC - TRBJ2-1 14 TRBV2 -
CASIFSVTRADTQYF TGTGCCAGCATTTTTAGCGTAACGAGGGCAGATACGCAGTATTTT - TRBJ2-3 15 TRBV6-5 -
CASSPDRTASWIQYF TGTGCCAGCAGCCCCGACCGGACGGCTTCTTGGATTCAGTACTTC few TRBJ2-4 15 TRBV7-2 -
CASSPLGGPDEQYF TGTGCCAGCTCACCACTCGGGGGGCCCGACGAGCAGTACTTC - TRBJ2-7 14 TRBV18 -
CASTLGGRTGELFF TGTGCCAGCACGCTTGGGGGGAGGACCGGGGAGCTGTTTTTT few TRBJ2-2 14 TRBV7-6 -
CASSDTGSRTGELFF TGTGCCAGCAGCGACACGGGGTCGAGGACCGGGGAGCTGTTTTTT many TRBJ2-2 15 TRBV11-2 -
CSVLVTGDAFF TGCAGCGTTCTAGTGACCGGGGACGCTTTCTTT many TRBJ1-1 11 TRBV29-1 -
CASSYYGTNWDSGANVLTF TGTGCCAGCAGTTACTATGGGACGAATTGGGACTCTGGGGCCAACGTCCTGACTTTC - TRBJ2-6 19 TRBV6-5 -